The entry that follows covers one T cell receptor beta chain sequence. This record comes from a study of blood T cell repertoires in COVID-19. Germline values: CDR1 SGDLS, CDR2 YYNGEE. The V segment lost 2 bases and the J segment 4 bases; nucleotides outside the gene matches: 2. CDR3 length: 16 residues. Data came from immunoSEQ multiplex PCR; TCRdb stores just in-frame clones and leaves some out. The repertoire consists of some 260,000 clones, with approximately 86% occurring once and the leading ten covering around 0.8%. Sequencing was carried out using peripheral blood. The chain has TRBV9 and TRBJ2-1; 14 bases are shared with TRBD2. This clonotype originated in a woman in her twenties or thirties with acute or convalescent COVID-19. CDR3 amino acids: CASSVGLAGGYNEQFF. CDR3 coding DNA: TGTGCCAGCAGCGTTGGACTAGCGGGAGGTTACAATGAGCAGTTCTTC. The full variable domain, with the rest looked up from reference TRBV9 and TRBJ2-1, is DSGVTQTPKHLITATGQRVTLRCSPRSGDLSVYWYQQSLDQGLQFLIQYYNGEERAKGNILERFSAQQFPDLHSELNLSSLELGDSALYFCASSVGLAGGYNEQFFGPGTRLTVL.